This TCR beta chain came from a study of shared clonotypes between healthy human individuals. The authors ran the assay at deep level. Profiling relied on immunoSEQ multiplex PCR, and the TCRdb table lists in-frame clones only, not all of them. Of 2 million to 3 million clones listed, 80% to 95% are singletons. The specimen sequenced was naive CD4+ T cells from PBMCs. Subset given: CD45RA+ positively selected. The sequence was collected from a man between 18 and 29 years old in good health. Some clones in this sample may be carry-over from other donors' samples.

CDR3 in DNA: TGTGCCAGCAGTGACCAACGCACAGATACGCAGTATTTT. Translated, it gives CASSDQRTDTQYF. This chain links TRBV6-4 with TRBJ2-3; D uncertain. CDR1 and CDR2 (germline): MRHNA, SNTAGT. V lost 2 bases and J lost 1, with 4 bases in between. This CDR3 contains 13 residues.